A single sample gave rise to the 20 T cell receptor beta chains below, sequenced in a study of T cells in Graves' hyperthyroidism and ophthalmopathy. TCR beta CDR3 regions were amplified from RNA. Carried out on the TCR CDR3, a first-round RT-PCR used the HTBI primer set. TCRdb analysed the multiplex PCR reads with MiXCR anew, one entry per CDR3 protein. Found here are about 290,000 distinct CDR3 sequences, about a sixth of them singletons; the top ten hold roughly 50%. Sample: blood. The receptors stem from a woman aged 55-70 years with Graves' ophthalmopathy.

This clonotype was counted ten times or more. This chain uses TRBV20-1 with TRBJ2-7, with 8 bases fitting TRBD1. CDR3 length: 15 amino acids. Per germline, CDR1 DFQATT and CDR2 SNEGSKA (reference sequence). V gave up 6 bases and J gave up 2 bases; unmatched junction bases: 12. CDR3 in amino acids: CSALYPRQGTYEQYF. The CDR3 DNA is TGCAGTGCCCTCTACCCGAGACAGGGGACCTACGAGCAGTACTTC.

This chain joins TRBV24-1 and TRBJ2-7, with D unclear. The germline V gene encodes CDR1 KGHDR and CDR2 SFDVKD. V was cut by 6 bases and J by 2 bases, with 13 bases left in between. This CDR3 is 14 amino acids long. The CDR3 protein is CATSSDKVPYEQYF. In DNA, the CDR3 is TGTGCCACCAGTTCAGACAAAGTCCCCTACGAGCAGTACTTC.

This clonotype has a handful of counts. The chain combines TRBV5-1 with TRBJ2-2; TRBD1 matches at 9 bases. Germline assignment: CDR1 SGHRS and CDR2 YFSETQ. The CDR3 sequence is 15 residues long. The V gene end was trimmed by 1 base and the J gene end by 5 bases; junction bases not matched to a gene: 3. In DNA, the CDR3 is TGCGCCAGCAGCTTGTTGACAGGGGGTACCGGGGAGCTGTTTTTT. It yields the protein CASSLLTGGTGELFF. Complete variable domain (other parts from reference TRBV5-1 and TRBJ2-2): KAGVTQTPRYLIKTRGQQVTLSCSPISGHRSVSWYQQTPGQGLQFLFEYFSETQRNKGNFPGRFSGRQFSNSRSEMNVSTLELGDSALYLCASSLLTGGTGELFFGEGSRLTVL.

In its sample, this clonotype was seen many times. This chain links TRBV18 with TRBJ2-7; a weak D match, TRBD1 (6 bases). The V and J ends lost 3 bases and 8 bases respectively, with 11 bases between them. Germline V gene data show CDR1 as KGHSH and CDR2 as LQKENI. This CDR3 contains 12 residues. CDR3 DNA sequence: TGTGCCAGCTCACCGGACAGAAGCCAGCAGTACTTC. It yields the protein CASSPDRSQQYF.

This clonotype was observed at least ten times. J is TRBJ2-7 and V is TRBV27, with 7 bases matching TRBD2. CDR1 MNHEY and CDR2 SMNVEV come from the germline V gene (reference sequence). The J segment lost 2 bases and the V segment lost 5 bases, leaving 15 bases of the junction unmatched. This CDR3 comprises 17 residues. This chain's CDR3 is CASSRRAGAPLPYEQYF. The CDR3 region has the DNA TGTGCCAGCAGTCGTAGGGCGGGAGCCCCCCTTCCCTACGAGCAGTACTTC.

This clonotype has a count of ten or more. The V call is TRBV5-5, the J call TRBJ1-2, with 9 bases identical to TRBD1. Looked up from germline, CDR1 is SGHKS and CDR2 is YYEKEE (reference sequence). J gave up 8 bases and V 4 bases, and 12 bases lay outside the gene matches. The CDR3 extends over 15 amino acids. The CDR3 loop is CASSLGTGGSWGYTF. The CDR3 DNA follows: TGTGCCAGCAGCCTGGGAACAGGGGGCTCGTGGGGCTACACCTTC.

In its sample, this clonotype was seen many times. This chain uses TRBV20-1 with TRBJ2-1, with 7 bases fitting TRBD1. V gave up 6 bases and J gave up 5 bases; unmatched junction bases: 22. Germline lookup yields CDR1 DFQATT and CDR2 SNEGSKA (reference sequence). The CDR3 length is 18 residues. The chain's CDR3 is CSAIPGTVPIYPHNEQFF. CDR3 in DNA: TGCAGTGCCATACCCGGGACAGTCCCGATCTATCCGCACAATGAGCAGTTCTTC.

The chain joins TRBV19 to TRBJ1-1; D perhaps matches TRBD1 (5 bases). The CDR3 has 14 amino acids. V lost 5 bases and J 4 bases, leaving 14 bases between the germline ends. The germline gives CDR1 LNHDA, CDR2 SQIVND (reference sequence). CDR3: CASSWGGDATEAFF. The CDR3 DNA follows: TGTGCCAGTAGTTGGGGAGGGGATGCCACTGAAGCTTTCTTT. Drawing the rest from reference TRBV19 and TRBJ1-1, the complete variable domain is DGGITQSPKYLFRKEGQNVTLSCEQNLNHDAMYWYRQDPGQGLRLIYYSQIVNDFQKGDIAEGYSVSREKKESFPLTVTSAQKNPTAFYLCASSWGGDATEAFFGQGTRLTVV.

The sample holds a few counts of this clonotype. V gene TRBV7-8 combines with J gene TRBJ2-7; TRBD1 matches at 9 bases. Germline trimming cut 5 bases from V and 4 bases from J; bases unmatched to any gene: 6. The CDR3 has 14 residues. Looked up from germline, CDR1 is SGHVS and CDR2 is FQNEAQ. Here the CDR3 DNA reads TGTGCCAGCAGCCTCCGACAGGGGGGGTACGAGCAGTACTTC. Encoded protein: CASSLRQGGYEQYF.

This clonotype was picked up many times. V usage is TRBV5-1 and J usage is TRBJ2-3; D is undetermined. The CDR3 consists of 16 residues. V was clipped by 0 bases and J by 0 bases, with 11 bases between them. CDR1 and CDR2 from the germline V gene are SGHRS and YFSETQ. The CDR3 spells CASSLGRGVSTDTQYF. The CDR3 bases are TGCGCCAGCAGCTTGGGGCGCGGAGTTAGCACAGATACGCAGTATTTT.

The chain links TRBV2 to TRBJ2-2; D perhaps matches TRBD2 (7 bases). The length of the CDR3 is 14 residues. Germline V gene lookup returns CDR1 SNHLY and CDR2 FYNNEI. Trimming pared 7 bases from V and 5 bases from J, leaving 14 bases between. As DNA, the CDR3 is TGTGCCAGCACAATGCGGGGGCAAACCGGGGAGCTGTTTTTT. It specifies CASTMRGQTGELFF.

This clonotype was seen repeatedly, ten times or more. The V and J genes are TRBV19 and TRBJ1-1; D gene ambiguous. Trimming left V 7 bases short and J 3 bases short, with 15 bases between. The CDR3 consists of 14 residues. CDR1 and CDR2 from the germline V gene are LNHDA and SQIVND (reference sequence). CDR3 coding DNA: TGTGCCAGTACTCGACGGGAGGTTGACACTGAAGCTTTCTTT. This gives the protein CASTRREVDTEAFF.

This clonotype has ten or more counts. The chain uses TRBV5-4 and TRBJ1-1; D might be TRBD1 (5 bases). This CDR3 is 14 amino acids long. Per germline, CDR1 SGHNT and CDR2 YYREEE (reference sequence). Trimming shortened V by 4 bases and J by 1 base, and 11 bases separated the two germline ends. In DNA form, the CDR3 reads TGTGCCAGCAGCGGGATGACAGAGAACACTGAAGCTTTCTTT. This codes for CASSGMTENTEAFF. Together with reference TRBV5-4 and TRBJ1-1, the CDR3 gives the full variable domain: ETGVTQSPTHLIKTRGQQVTLRCSSQSGHNTVSWYQQALGQGPQFIFQYYREEENGRGNFPPRFSGLQFPNYSSELNVNALELDDSALYLCASSGMTENTEAFFGQGTRLTVV.

DNA for the CDR3: TGTGCCAGCAGAGCAATCCTCAGAGGCACTGAAGCTTTCTTT. Translating it yields CASRAILRGTEAFF. The V gene is TRBV25-1, the J gene TRBJ1-1, with D hard to call. V was clipped by 6 bases and J by 4 bases, with 15 bases between them. This CDR3 is built from 14 residues. In germline, CDR1 is MGHDK, CDR2 SYGVNS.

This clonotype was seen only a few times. CDR3 nucleotides: TGTGCCAGCAGCCCGGGGGTCGGCAATCAGCCCCAGCATTTT. This encodes CASSPGVGNQPQHF. The chain employs TRBV9 and TRBJ1-5; possible D gene TRBD1, 5 bases. The germline V gene has CDR1 SGDLS and CDR2 YYNGEE. With 4 bases removed from V and 2 bases from J, the gap between germline ends came to 10 bases. The CDR3 loop spans 14 amino acids.

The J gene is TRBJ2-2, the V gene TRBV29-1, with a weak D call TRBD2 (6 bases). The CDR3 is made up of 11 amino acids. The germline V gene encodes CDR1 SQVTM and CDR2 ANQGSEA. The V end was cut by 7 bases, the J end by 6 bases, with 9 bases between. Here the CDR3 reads CSGREAGELFF. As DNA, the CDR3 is TGCAGCGGGAGGGAGGCCGGGGAGCTGTTTTTT.

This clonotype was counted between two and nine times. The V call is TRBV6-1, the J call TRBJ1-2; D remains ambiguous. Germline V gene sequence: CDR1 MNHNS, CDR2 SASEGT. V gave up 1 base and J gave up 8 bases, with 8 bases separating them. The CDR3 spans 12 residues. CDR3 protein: CASSEGGVGYTF. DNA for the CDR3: TGTGCCAGCAGTGAAGGTGGGGTCGGCTACACCTTC.

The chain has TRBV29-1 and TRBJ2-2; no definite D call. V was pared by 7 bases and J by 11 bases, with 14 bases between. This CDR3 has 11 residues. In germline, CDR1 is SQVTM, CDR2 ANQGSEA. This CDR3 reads CSARTDRELFF. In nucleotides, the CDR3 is TGCAGCGCACGTACAGACCGTGAGCTGTTTTTT.

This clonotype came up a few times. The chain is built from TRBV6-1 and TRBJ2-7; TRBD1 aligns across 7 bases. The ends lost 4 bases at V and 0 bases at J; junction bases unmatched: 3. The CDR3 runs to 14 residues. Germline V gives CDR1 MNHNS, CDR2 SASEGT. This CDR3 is CASSATGSSYEQYF. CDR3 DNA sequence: TGTGCCAGCAGTGCGACAGGGAGCTCCTACGAGCAGTACTTC.

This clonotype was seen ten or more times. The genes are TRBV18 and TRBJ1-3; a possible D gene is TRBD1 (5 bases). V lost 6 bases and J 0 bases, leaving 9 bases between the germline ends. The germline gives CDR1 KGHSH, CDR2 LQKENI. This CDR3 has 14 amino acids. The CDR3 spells CASSGQSSGNTIYF. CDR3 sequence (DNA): TGTGCCAGCTCGGGGCAGAGCTCTGGAAACACCATATATTTT.